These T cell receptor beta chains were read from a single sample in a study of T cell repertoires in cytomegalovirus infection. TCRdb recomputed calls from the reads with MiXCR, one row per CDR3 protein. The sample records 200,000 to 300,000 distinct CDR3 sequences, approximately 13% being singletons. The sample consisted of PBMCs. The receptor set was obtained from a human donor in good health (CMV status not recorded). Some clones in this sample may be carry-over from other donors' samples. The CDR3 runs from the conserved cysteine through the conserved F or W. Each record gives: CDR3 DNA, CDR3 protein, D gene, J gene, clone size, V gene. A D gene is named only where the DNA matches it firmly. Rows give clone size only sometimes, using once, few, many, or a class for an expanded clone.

CDR3nt: TGTGCCAGCAGTTTAAGAGGAAGTTTGGAGACCCAGTACTTC
CDR3aa: CASSLRGSLETQYF
d_gene: .
j_gene: TRBJ2-5
abundance: many
v_gene: TRBV28

CDR3nt: TGTGCCAGCAGCTTCCCGGACAGGCACTATGGCTACACCTTC
CDR3aa: CASSFPDRHYGYTF
d_gene: TRBD1
j_gene: TRBJ1-2
abundance: many
v_gene: TRBV5-4

CDR3nt: TGTGCCAGCAGCCCGACTAGCGGCCGCTCCTACAATGAGCAGTTCTTC
CDR3aa: CASSPTSGRSYNEQFF
d_gene: TRBD2
j_gene: TRBJ2-1
abundance: .
v_gene: TRBV5-4

CDR3nt: TGTGCCAGCAGCTCCACAGGGTTTTCTAACTATGGCTACACCTTC
CDR3aa: CASSSTGFSNYGYTF
d_gene: .
j_gene: TRBJ1-2
abundance: .
v_gene: TRBV11-2

CDR3nt: TGCAGTGCTAGCCCGGACGAATCCTCCTATGGCTACACCTTC
CDR3aa: CSASPDESSYGYTF
d_gene: .
j_gene: TRBJ1-2
abundance: .
v_gene: TRBV20-1

CDR3nt: TGTGCCAGCAGCCTAGCGGGAGTAACCGGGGAGCTGTTTTTT
CDR3aa: CASSLAGVTGELFF
d_gene: TRBD2
j_gene: TRBJ2-2
abundance: many
v_gene: TRBV7-2

CDR3nt: TGTGCCAGCAGCTCGGGAAAAAGCTCCTACGAGCAGTACTTC
CDR3aa: CASSSGKSSYEQYF
d_gene: .
j_gene: TRBJ2-7
abundance: .
v_gene: TRBV5-5

CDR3nt: TGCGCCAGCAGCCCGACCGGACAGGGGGCGTGGGATGAGCAGTTCTTC
CDR3aa: CASSPTGQGAWDEQFF
d_gene: TRBD1
j_gene: TRBJ2-1
abundance: .
v_gene: TRBV5-1

CDR3nt: TGTGCCAGCAGTTTAGGGACAGGAATTTCGGACACTGAAGCTTTCTTT
CDR3aa: CASSLGTGISDTEAFF
d_gene: TRBD1
j_gene: TRBJ1-1
abundance: many
v_gene: TRBV28

CDR3nt: TGTGCCAGCAGCCCAAGGCGGTCTTTATATGATGGCTACACCTTC
CDR3aa: CASSPRRSLYDGYTF
d_gene: .
j_gene: TRBJ1-2
abundance: many
v_gene: TRBV7-8

CDR3nt: TGCAGCGTGGACCTACAGGAAATTTACACAGATACGCAGTATTTT
CDR3aa: CSVDLQEIYTDTQYF
d_gene: .
j_gene: TRBJ2-3
abundance: few
v_gene: TRBV29-1

CDR3nt: TGTGCCAGCAGCGGAAAGGGACAGGGTCCATATGGCTACACCTTC
CDR3aa: CASSGKGQGPYGYTF
d_gene: TRBD1
j_gene: TRBJ1-2
abundance: many
v_gene: TRBV7-9

CDR3nt: TGTGCCAGCTCACCATACACAGAGCAGAACACTGAAGCTTTCTTT
CDR3aa: CASSPYTEQNTEAFF
d_gene: .
j_gene: TRBJ1-1
abundance: once
v_gene: TRBV18

CDR3nt: TGCAGTGCTAGAGTTAAGGGTTTCGTCTTTCCCCGGCCTGAAGCTTTCTTT
CDR3aa: CSARVKGFVFPRPEAFF
d_gene: .
j_gene: TRBJ1-1
abundance: few
v_gene: TRBV20-1

CDR3nt: TGTGCCAGCAGCATTCGGACAGCCAACTACGAGCAGTACTTC
CDR3aa: CASSIRTANYEQYF
d_gene: .
j_gene: TRBJ2-7
abundance: many
v_gene: TRBV7-2

CDR3nt: TGTGCCAGTAGTACGGCACGGACGGGGAATCAAGAGACCCAGTACTTC
CDR3aa: CASSTARTGNQETQYF
d_gene: .
j_gene: TRBJ2-5
abundance: few
v_gene: TRBV19

CDR3nt: TGTGCCATCAGTGGACAGGGGGGAGGTCAGCCCCAGCATTTT
CDR3aa: CAISGQGGGQPQHF
d_gene: TRBD1
j_gene: TRBJ1-5
abundance: .
v_gene: TRBV10-3

CDR3nt: TGCAGTGCTCAGATAGCGGGGGGGATCTACGAGCAGTACTTC
CDR3aa: CSAQIAGGIYEQYF
d_gene: TRBD2
j_gene: TRBJ2-7
abundance: .
v_gene: TRBV20-1

CDR3nt: TGCAGTGCTAGAGAGGGGGGGCACTATGGCTACACCTTC
CDR3aa: CSAREGGHYGYTF
d_gene: .
j_gene: TRBJ1-2
abundance: .
v_gene: TRBV20-1

CDR3nt: TGTGCCAGCAGCTTAGCAGGGGGACAGGCATCCTACAATGAGCAGTTCTTC
CDR3aa: CASSLAGGQASYNEQFF
d_gene: TRBD1
j_gene: TRBJ2-1
abundance: many
v_gene: TRBV7-9

CDR3nt: TGTGCCAGCAGCTATCGGACAGGCGGCGTGGGATCCTACGAGCAGTACTTC
CDR3aa: CASSYRTGGVGSYEQYF
d_gene: TRBD1
j_gene: TRBJ2-7
abundance: many
v_gene: TRBV7-9

CDR3nt: TGTGCCAGCCGACCCCGCGCGGGGGCGAACACCGGGGAGCTGTTTTTT
CDR3aa: CASRPRAGANTGELFF
d_gene: TRBD2
j_gene: TRBJ2-2
abundance: once
v_gene: TRBV6-2/TRBV6-3

CDR3nt: TGTGCCAGCAGCCCGACCGCCGGGGGGACCCAGTACTTC
CDR3aa: CASSPTAGGTQYF
d_gene: .
j_gene: TRBJ2-5
abundance: .
v_gene: TRBV12-3/TRBV12-4

CDR3nt: TGCAGTGCTAGAGATGGGACCCCGTCCGGTTTACAAGAGACCCAGTACTTC
CDR3aa: CSARDGTPSGLQETQYF
d_gene: .
j_gene: TRBJ2-5
abundance: .
v_gene: TRBV20-1

CDR3nt: TGTGCCAGCAGACCATTGTTTGGGTTCGGGGCCAACGTCCTGACTTTC
CDR3aa: CASRPLFGFGANVLTF
d_gene: .
j_gene: TRBJ2-6
abundance: .
v_gene: TRBV7-9

CDR3nt: TGTGCCAGCAGCCAAGTAAGGGGTCACGAGCAGTACTTC
CDR3aa: CASSQVRGHEQYF
d_gene: .
j_gene: TRBJ2-7
abundance: few
v_gene: TRBV14

CDR3nt: TGTGCCAGCAGCGCCCAATCCCTAGGAGCCAACAATGAGCAGTTCTTC
CDR3aa: CASSAQSLGANNEQFF
d_gene: .
j_gene: TRBJ2-1
abundance: many
v_gene: TRBV11-2

CDR3nt: TGCGCCAGCAGCTTTAATCCGGGGACACCGGGGGAGACCCAGTACTTC
CDR3aa: CASSFNPGTPGETQYF
d_gene: .
j_gene: TRBJ2-5
abundance: .
v_gene: TRBV5-1

CDR3nt: TGCGCCAGCAGCCAAGATAAAAGCCCGACTAATGAAAAACTGTTTTTT
CDR3aa: CASSQDKSPTNEKLFF
d_gene: .
j_gene: TRBJ1-4
abundance: .
v_gene: TRBV4-3

CDR3nt: TGCAGTGCTACAGACAGGACCGACTATGGCTACACCTTC
CDR3aa: CSATDRTDYGYTF
d_gene: .
j_gene: TRBJ1-2
abundance: .
v_gene: TRBV20-1

CDR3nt: TGTGCCAGCAGCCGTAACCCCAGGACTAGCTCTTACGAGCAGTACTTC
CDR3aa: CASSRNPRTSSYEQYF
d_gene: TRBD2
j_gene: TRBJ2-7
abundance: many
v_gene: TRBV7-2